Each of the 16 T cell receptor beta chains below was sequenced from the same sample in a study of CD8+ T cells in alopecia areata (dated by TCRdb to 2016 to 2019). The library was generated by the immunoSEQ multiplex PCR assay. RNA was extracted from all samples and reverse transcribed into cDNA as template for TCR sequencing. TCRdb obtained this table from immuneACCESS and retained in-frame rearrangements with V and J assigned. These tables miss some clones; where compared with another copy, unresolved V genes account for less than half of the shortfall, and the remainder is unexplained. In all, the sample holds tens of thousands of clones, and about 96% of those were seen once. The ten biggest clones cover about 26% of the sample. This sample's time point label indicates: baseline before oral tofacitinib. This material consisted of CD8+ T cells sorted from blood, taken at week 0. These receptors all stem from a human donor with alopecia areata.

The rearrangement links TRBV7-6 to TRBJ2-2, with D perhaps being TRBD1 or TRBD2 (5 bases each). CDR1 SGHVS and CDR2 FNYEAQ come from the germline V gene. This CDR3 is built from 15 residues. Trimming pared 5 bases from V and 3 bases from J, leaving 13 bases between. The CDR3 here is CASSATGTHTGELFF. The DNA for the CDR3 is TGTGCCAGCAGCGCCACCGGGACCCACACCGGGGAGCTGTTTTTT.

The V gene is TRBV7-9, the J gene TRBJ1-1, with D possibly being TRBD1 (5 bases). This CDR3 is 15 amino acids long. Germline V gene data show CDR1 as SEHNR and CDR2 as FQNEAQ (reference sequence). V shed 2 bases and J shed 4 bases, with 14 bases lying between them. This chain's CDR3 is CASSLSRVPGTEAFF. Here the CDR3 DNA reads TGTGCCAGCAGCTTATCCAGGGTCCCCGGCACTGAAGCTTTCTTT.

J is TRBJ1-2 and V is TRBV5-1, with a possible D match to TRBD1 (5 bases). This CDR3 region has 16 residues. In germline, CDR1 is SGHRS, CDR2 YFSETQ. V was clipped by 4 bases and J by 8 bases, with 24 bases between them. The CDR3 region has the DNA TGCGCCAGCAGCCTTATAACCCAGGGAAGGATGCGGGGCTACACCTTC. Translation gives CASSLITQGRMRGYTF.

This rearrangement joins TRBV10-3 to TRBJ1-3, with D hard to call. This CDR3 has 17 amino acids. Deletions cut 1 base from V and 0 bases from J, with 13 bases between. The germline CDR1 and CDR2 sequences are ENHRY and SYGVKD. The CDR3 spells CAISEFRGWDSGNTIYF. The CDR3 DNA reads TGTGCCATCAGTGAGTTTCGGGGATGGGACTCTGGAAACACCATATATTTT.

This chain joins TRBV19 and TRBJ1-2, with no clear D. Germline V gene sequence: CDR1 LNHDA, CDR2 SQIVND (reference sequence). This CDR3 region has 13 residues. Trimming removed 7 bases from V and 3 bases from J, with 12 bases in between. CDR3 residues: CASNELGHYGYTF. The CDR3 DNA reads TGTGCCAGTAATGAACTGGGCCACTATGGCTACACCTTC.

V usage is TRBV6-1 and J usage is TRBJ2-7; D might be TRBD1 (5 bases). The CDR3 covers 14 residues. V was trimmed by 5 bases and J by 6 bases, leaving 17 bases between them. The germline V gene has CDR1 MNHNS and CDR2 SASEGT. CDR3 protein: CASSSTAQSTEQYF. CDR3 nucleotides: TGTGCCAGCAGTTCGACAGCCCAGTCTACCGAGCAGTACTTC.

V gene TRBV4-3 combines with J gene TRBJ2-5; possible D gene TRBD1, 5 bases. The J call may not be correct, given that the DNA end is closer to TRBJ2-7. CDR3 length: 15 amino acids. Germline V gene data show CDR1 as LGHNA and CDR2 as YSLEER. In DNA form, the CDR3 reads TGCGCCAGCAGCCAAGTAACAGGTAGCTCCTACGAGCAGTACTTC. It yields the protein CASSQVTGSSYEQYF.

The gene calls are TRBV27 and TRBJ1-1; no clear D. The germline gives CDR1 MNHEY, CDR2 SMNVEV (reference sequence). Between the trimmed V and J ends, which lost 4 bases and 2 bases, there was a span of 14 bases. The CDR3 runs to 15 residues. The CDR3 DNA reads as TGTGCCAGCAGTTCGGACCCGGGAAGCAACACTGAAGCTTTCTTT. Protein: CASSSDPGSNTEAFF.

This clone has only a few counts. The J gene is TRBJ2-7, the V gene TRBV10-3, with D possibly being TRBD1 (6 bases). Per germline, CDR1 ENHRY and CDR2 SYGVKD. The CDR3 has 13 amino acids. V was cut by 4 bases and J by 3 bases, with 10 bases left in between. The CDR3 coding sequence is TGTGCCATCAGTGGGACAGAGGACTACGAGCAGTACTTC. Translating it yields CAISGTEDYEQYF.

The CDR3: CASSLGVEQFF. Written as DNA, the CDR3 is TGTGCCAGCAGCTTAGGAGTTGAGCAGTTCTTC. The chain recombines TRBV5-4 with TRBJ2-1, with D unresolved. CDR1 is SGHNT, CDR2 YYREEE, per germline (reference sequence). The CDR3 has 11 residues. V was cut by 2 bases and J by 9 bases, with 6 bases left in between.

The J gene is TRBJ2-7, the V gene TRBV5-1; 7 bases match TRBD2. The ends lost 4 bases at V and 3 bases at J; junction bases unmatched: 28. CDR1 SGHRS and CDR2 YFSETQ come from the germline V gene. The CDR3 has 21 residues. The DNA of the CDR3 is TGCGCCAGCAGCCTCGAGCCTAGGGAGGGGACCTCTCTCGCTACGCGCTACGAGCAGTACTTC. The encoded protein is CASSLEPREGTSLATRYEQYF.

The CDR3 loop reads CAQTSRGANEQYF. The CDR3 DNA follows: TGTGCCCAAACTTCAAGGGGGGCGAACGAGCAGTACTTC. This chain uses TRBV6-8 with TRBJ2-5; possibly TRBD1 or TRBD2 for D (6 bases each). The J call is in doubt because the DNA end fits TRBJ2-7 better. The CDR3 covers 13 residues. Germline V gene data show CDR1 as MNHGY and CDR2 as SAAAGT.

The chain uses TRBV7-8 and TRBJ2-7, with D maybe TRBD1 (5 bases). The ends were cut back, 4 bases at V and 2 bases at J, with 12 bases in the middle. This CDR3 comprises 14 residues. The germline V gene has CDR1 SGHVS and CDR2 FQNEAQ. The CDR3 loop reads CASSSSPGPYEQYF. CDR3 nucleotides: TGTGCCAGCAGCTCAAGTCCAGGGCCCTACGAGCAGTACTTC. The full variable domain, in which reference TRBV7-8 and TRBJ2-7 provide the parts outside the CDR3, is GAGVSQSPRYKVAKRGQDVALRCDPISGHVSLFWYQQALGQGPEFLTYFQNEAQLDKSGLPSDRFFAERPEGSVSTLKIQRTQQEDSAVYLCASSSSPGPYEQYFGPGTRLTVT.

The gene calls are TRBV5-4 and TRBJ2-1, with 11 positions matching TRBD2. Losses at the gene ends were 4 bases for V and 4 bases for J; bases not matched to a gene: 7. CDR1 and CDR2 (germline): SGHNT, YYREEE (reference sequence). This CDR3 contains 16 residues. The CDR3 sequence is CASSRVGLAAYNEQFF. Here the CDR3 DNA reads TGTGCCAGCAGCCGTGTGGGACTAGCGGCATACAATGAGCAGTTCTTC.

This rearrangement joins TRBV4-3 to TRBJ2-3; D remains ambiguous. The length of the CDR3 is 15 residues. V gave up 3 bases and J gave up 2 bases, with 12 bases separating them. The V gene's germline CDR1 is LGHNA and CDR2 YSLEER. The CDR3 loop is CASSHNGLYTDTQYF. In nucleotides, the CDR3 is TGCGCCAGCAGCCACAACGGATTATACACAGATACGCAGTATTTT.

The chain couples TRBV6-5 to TRBJ1-6, with D possibly being TRBD1 (5 bases). Germline CDR1 MNHEY, CDR2 SVGAGI. With 4 bases removed from V and 8 bases from J, the gap between germline ends came to 15 bases. This CDR3 spans 15 amino acids. The CDR3 DNA sequence: TGTGCCAGCAGTTTTACCGGGACGGCTTATTCACCCCTCCACTTT. Amino acids: CASSFTGTAYSPLHF.